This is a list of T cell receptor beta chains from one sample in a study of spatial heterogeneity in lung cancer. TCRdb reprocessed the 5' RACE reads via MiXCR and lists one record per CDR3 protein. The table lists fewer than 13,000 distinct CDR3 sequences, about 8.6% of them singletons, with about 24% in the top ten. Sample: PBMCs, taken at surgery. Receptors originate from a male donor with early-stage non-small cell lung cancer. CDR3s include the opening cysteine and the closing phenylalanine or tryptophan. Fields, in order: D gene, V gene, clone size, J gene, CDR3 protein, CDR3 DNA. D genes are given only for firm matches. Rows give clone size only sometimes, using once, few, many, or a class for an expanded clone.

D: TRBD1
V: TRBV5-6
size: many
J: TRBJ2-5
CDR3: CASSPGQQETQYF
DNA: TGTGCCAGCAGCCCGGGACAGCAAGAGACCCAGTACTTC

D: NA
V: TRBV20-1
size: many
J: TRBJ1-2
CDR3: CSARDPPRGHYGYTF
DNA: TGCAGTGCTAGAGACCCCCCCAGGGGACACTATGGCTACACCTTC

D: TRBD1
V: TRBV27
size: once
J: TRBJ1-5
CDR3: CASSLVRTGQSAQHF
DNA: TGTGCCAGCAGTTTGGTCAGGACAGGTCAATCAGCCCAGCATTTT

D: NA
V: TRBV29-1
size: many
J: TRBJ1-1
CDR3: CSVHLNTEAFF
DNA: TGCAGCGTTCACCTGAACACTGAAGCTTTCTTT

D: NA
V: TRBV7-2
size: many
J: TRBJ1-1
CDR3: CASSSRREGNTEAFF
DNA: TGTGCCAGCAGCTCTAGGAGGGAGGGGAACACTGAAGCTTTCTTT

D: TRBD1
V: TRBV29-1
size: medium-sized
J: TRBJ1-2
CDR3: CSVPDRVAVYGYTF
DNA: TGCAGCGTTCCGGACAGGGTAGCAGTCTATGGCTACACCTTC

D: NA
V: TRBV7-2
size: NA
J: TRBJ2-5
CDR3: CAGSLVRYPGETQYF
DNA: TGTGCCGGCAGCTTAGTTAGGTATCCGGGAGAGACCCAGTACTTC

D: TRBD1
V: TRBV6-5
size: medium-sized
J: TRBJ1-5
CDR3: CASRISGGTHQPQHF
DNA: TGTGCCAGCAGAATCTCAGGGGGGACCCATCAGCCCCAGCATTTT

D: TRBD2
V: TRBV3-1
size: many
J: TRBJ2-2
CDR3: CASSQDWKRGAANTGELFF
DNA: TGTGCCAGCAGCCAAGATTGGAAGCGGGGGGCAGCGAACACCGGGGAGCTGTTTTTT

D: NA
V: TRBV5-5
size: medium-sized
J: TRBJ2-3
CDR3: CASNPILGAGTDTQYF
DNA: TGTGCCAGCAATCCTATCCTCGGGGCTGGCACAGATACGCAGTATTTT

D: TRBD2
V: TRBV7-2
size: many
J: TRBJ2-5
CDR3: CASSHGGAGETQYF
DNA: TGTGCCAGCAGCCACGGGGGGGCCGGGGAGACCCAGTACTTC

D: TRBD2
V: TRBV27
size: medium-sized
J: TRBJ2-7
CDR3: CASSWAGGPSYEQYF
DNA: TGTGCCAGCAGTTGGGCGGGGGGTCCTTCTTACGAGCAGTACTTC

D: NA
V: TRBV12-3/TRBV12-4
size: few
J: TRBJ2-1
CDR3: CASIGSDYQRGEQFF
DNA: TGTGCCAGCATAGGCTCGGACTATCAAAGGGGTGAGCAGTTCTTC

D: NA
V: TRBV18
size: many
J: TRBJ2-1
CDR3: CASSLGGGSSYNEQFF
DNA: TGTGCCAGCTCACTCGGGGGTGGCAGTTCCTACAATGAGCAGTTCTTC

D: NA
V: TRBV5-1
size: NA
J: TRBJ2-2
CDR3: CVSSRTALNTGELFF
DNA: TGCGTCAGCAGCCGGACGGCACTGAACACCGGGGAGCTGTTTTTT

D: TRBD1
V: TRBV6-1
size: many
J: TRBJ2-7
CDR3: CASSEDRGPYEQYF
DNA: TGTGCCAGCAGTGAGGACAGGGGGCCCTACGAGCAGTACTTC

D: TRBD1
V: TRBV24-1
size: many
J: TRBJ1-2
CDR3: CATSESGTANYGYTF
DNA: TGTGCCACCAGTGAATCCGGGACAGCTAACTATGGCTACACCTTC

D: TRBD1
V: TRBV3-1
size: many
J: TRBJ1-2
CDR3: CASSRSGTGGFGYTF
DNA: TGTGCCAGCAGCCGCTCCGGGACAGGGGGATTTGGCTACACCTTC

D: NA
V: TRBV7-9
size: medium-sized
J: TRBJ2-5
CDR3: CASSLETEGETQYF
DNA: TGTGCCAGCAGCTTAGAGACAGAAGGGGAGACCCAGTACTTC

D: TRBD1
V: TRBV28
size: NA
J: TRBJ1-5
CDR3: CASSFLGQGTQPQHF
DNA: TGTGCCAGCAGTTTTCTGGGACAGGGGACCCAGCCCCAGCATTTT

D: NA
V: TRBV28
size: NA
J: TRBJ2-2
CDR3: CATRFGGSRTGELFF
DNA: TGTGCCACCCGCTTTGGGGGCAGCAGGACCGGGGAGCTGTTTTTT

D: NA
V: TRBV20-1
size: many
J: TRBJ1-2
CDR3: CSAGGDGHYGYTF
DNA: TGCAGTGCTGGCGGGGATGGGCACTATGGCTACACCTTC

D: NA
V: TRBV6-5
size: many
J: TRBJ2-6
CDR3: CASSPGASGANVLTF
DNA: TGTGCCAGCAGTCCCGGAGCCTCAGGGGCCAACGTCCTGACTTTC

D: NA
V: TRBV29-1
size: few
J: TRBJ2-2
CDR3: CSVEDVWGNTGELFF
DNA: TGCAGCGTTGAAGATGTATGGGGAAACACCGGGGAGCTGTTTTTT

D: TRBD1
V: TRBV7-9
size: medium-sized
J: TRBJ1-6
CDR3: CASSALQGRNSPLHF
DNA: TGTGCCAGCAGCGCTCTACAGGGGCGGAATTCACCCCTCCACTTT

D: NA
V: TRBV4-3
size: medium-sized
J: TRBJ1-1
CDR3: CASSREPRAEAFF
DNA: TGCGCCAGCAGCCGGGAGCCACGAGCTGAAGCTTTCTTT